Following are 12 T cell receptor beta chains from one sample sequenced in a study of siplizumab effects on memory and regulatory T cells (dated by TCRdb to about 2019). Preparation of the library involved the immunoSEQ multiplex PCR assay. TCRdb re-hosts the immuneACCESS table, in-frame sequences only. Its copies lack some clones; in the studies checked, an unresolved V gene accounts for under half of them, and the cause for the rest is not known. This sample comprises about 52,000 clones, about 97% of them detected only once. The ten top clones hold about 0.6% of the sample. What was sequenced was naive CD4+ T cells sorted from blood. The cell subset or site label on this specimen signifies: unstimulated naive T cells. The receptors here all came from a human donor in good health.

To note about this clone: The same CDR3 is also encoded by other DNA sequences in this sample. This chain connects TRBV18 to TRBJ2-1; unclear D gene. The length of the CDR3 is 14 residues. Trimming took off 2 bases at V and 7 bases at J, with 12 bases between the two ends. Per germline, CDR1 KGHSH and CDR2 LQKENI. The DNA of the CDR3 is TGTGCCAGCTCACCATACCGGTCGCTGAATGAGCAGTTCTTC. Translating it yields CASSPYRSLNEQFF.

The chain uses TRBV5-1 and TRBJ2-2; D remains ambiguous. The CDR3 runs 15 residues. Germline V lookup: CDR1 SGHRS, CDR2 YFSETQ. Trimming removed 2 bases from V and 4 bases from J, with 12 bases in between. The CDR3 is CASSFRPRGTGELFF. The CDR3 bases are TGCGCCAGCAGCTTCCGGCCTAGAGGCACCGGGGAGCTGTTTTTT.

This sequence joins TRBV6-6 and TRBJ2-1; maybe TRBD2 (6 bases). Germline CDR1 is MNHNY and CDR2 is SVGAGI (reference sequence). This CDR3 is built from 12 residues. V was trimmed by 6 bases and J by 7 bases, leaving 10 bases between them. The CDR3 coding sequence is TGTGCCAGCAGCAGACTAGGTAATGAGCAGTTCTTC. It codes for CASSRLGNEQFF.

This clone was seen a few times. The J gene is TRBJ1-2, the V gene TRBV4-3; D remains unclear. This CDR3 contains 15 residues. Germline values: CDR1 LGHNA, CDR2 YSLEER. V was pared by 0 bases and J by 6 bases, with 14 bases between. The CDR3, as DNA: TGCGCCAGCAGCCAAGAGACGGGCTTGGGGAATGGCTACACCTTC. Amino acid sequence: CASSQETGLGNGYTF.

This clone was seen only once. Relative to the germline gene, one junction end is altered; a read error may explain this. The chain carries TRBV10-1 and TRBJ2-3, with a weak D call TRBD1 (6 bases). CDR3 size: 14 residues. Germline values: CDR1 WNHNN, CDR2 SYGVQD (reference sequence). CDR3 sequence (DNA): TGCGCCGGCAGTGAGGGGGTTCGCACAGATACGCAGTATTTT. This gives the protein CAGSEGVRTDTQYF.

The chain employs TRBV7-6 and TRBJ1-1, with TRBD1 matching over 7 bases. V lost 4 bases, J lost 4 bases, and 12 bases stayed unmatched. CDR3 length: 16 residues. Germline values: CDR1 SGHVS, CDR2 FNYEAQ. CDR3 loop: CASSSKTGSLGTEAFF. In DNA, the CDR3 is TGTGCCAGCAGCTCGAAGACAGGGAGCTTGGGCACTGAAGCTTTCTTT.

The V call is TRBV5-1, the J call TRBJ2-5; D unclear. The germline V gene encodes CDR1 SGHRS and CDR2 YFSETQ. Trimming cost V 1 base and J 5 bases, with 12 bases left between them. The CDR3 loop spans 14 amino acids. DNA for the CDR3: TGCGCCAGCAGCTTGCGCGTAGCTCGGGAGACCCAGTACTTC. Translation: CASSLRVARETQYF.

This sequence joins TRBV5-4 and TRBJ2-2, with TRBD1 identical over 11 bases. There are 18 residues in the CDR3. The V and J ends lost 4 bases and 7 bases, in that order; junction bases with no gene match: 15. The germline CDR1 and CDR2 sequences are SGHNT and YYREEE (reference sequence). The DNA for the CDR3 is TGTGCCAGCAGCCGTATGACCGGGACAGGGGGTGCAAGCGGGGAGCTGTTTTTT. Amino acid sequence: CASSRMTGTGGASGELFF.

The rearrangement uses TRBV2 and TRBJ1-1, with D perhaps TRBD1 (6 bases). CDR1 is SNHLY and CDR2 is FYNNEI in the germline V gene. The V end was cut by 6 bases, the J end by 3 bases, with 8 bases between. This CDR3 contains 12 residues. Here the CDR3 reads CASRGQDTEAFF. CDR3 sequence (DNA): TGTGCCAGCAGGGGACAAGACACTGAAGCTTTCTTT.

Details on this clone: In the same sample, other DNA sequences code for this CDR3. V usage is TRBV4-1 and J usage is TRBJ1-6; D is undetermined. CDR3 length: 16 residues. Trimming took off 4 bases at V and 3 bases at J, with 13 bases between the two ends. Germline values: CDR1 MGHRA, CDR2 YSYEKL. The DNA of the CDR3 is TGCGCCAGCAGCCTTCACCCAACAGTCTATAATTCACCCCTCCACTTT. Translating gives CASSLHPTVYNSPLHF.

V and J are TRBV19 and TRBJ2-7; perhaps D is TRBD1 or TRBD2 (6 bases each). The ends were cut back, 3 bases at V and 7 bases at J, with 16 bases in the middle. Germline V gene lookup returns CDR1 LNHDA and CDR2 SQIVND (reference sequence). This CDR3 spans 14 amino acids. The CDR3 here is CASSMGGVGREQYF. As DNA, the CDR3 is TGTGCCAGTAGTATGGGGGGCGTGGGAAGGGAGCAGTACTTC.

The chain employs TRBV4-2 and TRBJ2-6, with D uncertain. The CDR3 runs to 15 residues. Per germline, CDR1 LGHNA and CDR2 YNFKEQ. V was shortened by 4 bases and J by 1 base, with 8 bases between the two germline ends. This CDR3 is CASSPPESGANVLTF. The CDR3 coding sequence is TGTGCCAGCAGCCCCCCGGAGTCTGGGGCCAACGTCCTGACTTTC.